This TCR beta chain was sequenced for a study of CD4+ T cells in melanoma. Regarding the study as a whole: CD8+ T cell, macrophage and B cell function reportedly correlated with neoantigen-specific CD4+ T cells. Reportedly, melanoma neoantigen-specific CD4+ T cells showed varied differentiation states.

Sequencing used immunoSEQ multiplex PCR; TCRdb keeps in-frame clones, though not all of them. Of 4,500 to 5,000 clones in the sample, about 65% are singletons; the top ten hold 25% to 30%. V lost 0 bases and J lost 6, with 14 bases in between. CDR1 and CDR2 from the germline V gene are SGHTA and FQGTGA. CDR3 size: 16 residues. Of note for this clone: Its specificity is unknown.

This chain links TRBV7-3 with TRBJ2-2; D is perhaps TRBD1 (6 bases). This receptor was taken from a human donor with melanoma. What was sequenced was cells from a culture (not recorded whether cultured in vitro). CDR3: CASSLTQGFYSGELFF. DNA for the CDR3: TGTGCCAGCAGCTTAACACAGGGTTTTTATTCCGGGGAGCTGTTTTTT. Full variable domain (outside the CDR3, taken from reference TRBV7-3 and TRBJ2-2): GAGVSQTPSNKVTEKGKYVELRCDPISGHTALYWYRQSLGQGPEFLIYFQGTGAADDSGLPNDRFFAVRPEGSVSTLKIQRTERGDSAVYLCASSLTQGFYSGELFFGEGSRLTVL.